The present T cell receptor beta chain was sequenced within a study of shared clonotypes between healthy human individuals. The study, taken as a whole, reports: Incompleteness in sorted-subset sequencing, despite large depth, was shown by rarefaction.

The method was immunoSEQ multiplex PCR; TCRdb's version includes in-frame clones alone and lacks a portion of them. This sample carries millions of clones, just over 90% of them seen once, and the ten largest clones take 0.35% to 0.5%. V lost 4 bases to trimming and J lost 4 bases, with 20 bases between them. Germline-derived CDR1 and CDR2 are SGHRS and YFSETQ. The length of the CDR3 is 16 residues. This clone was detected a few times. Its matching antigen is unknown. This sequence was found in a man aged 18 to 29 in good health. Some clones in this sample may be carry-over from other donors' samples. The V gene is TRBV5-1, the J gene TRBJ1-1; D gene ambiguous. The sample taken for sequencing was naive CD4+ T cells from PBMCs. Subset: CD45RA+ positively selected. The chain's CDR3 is CASSPQLGGGGTEAFF. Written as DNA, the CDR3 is TGCGCCAGCAGCCCTCAACTGGGCGGAGGAGGCACTGAAGCTTTCTTT.